A selection of T cell receptor beta chains follows, all from one sample in a study of human T cells and chemical hapten exposure. MiXCR was run by TCRdb on the RACE reads, yielding one entry per CDR3 protein. The sample lists around 100,000 distinct CDR3 sequences, roughly 11% occurring once. Sample: whole blood, taken in connection with sensitization to the hapten diphenylcyclopropenone (DPC). The receptor set was obtained from a woman in her 40s with alopecia areata. Some clones in this sample may be carry-over from other donors' samples. The CDR3 runs from the conserved cysteine through the conserved F or W. A D gene is named only where the DNA matches it firmly. Only part of the rows carry a size: once, few, many, or a class if the clone is expanded.

cdr3_nt cdr3_aa clone_size j_call v_call d_call
TGTGCCAGCAGTCAAGGGACTCACGGAGAGACCCAGTACTTC CASSQGTHGETQYF - TRBJ2-5 TRBV28 -
TGTGCCAGCAGTGTCTCTGGCGGGGGGGCGACAGATACGCAGTATTTT CASSVSGGGATDTQYF - TRBJ2-3 TRBV25-1 TRBD2
TGCGCCAGCAGCCAAGATCAGGGTCCCTACGAGCAGTACTTC CASSQDQGPYEQYF many TRBJ2-7 TRBV4-3 -
TGTGCCAGCAGTACCGACAGATTACGTGAAGCTTTCTTT CASSTDRLREAFF many TRBJ1-1 TRBV28 -
TGTGCCAGCAGCTTAGAGTTCGGGACCACCCAAGAGACCCAGTACTTC CASSLEFGTTQETQYF many TRBJ2-5 TRBV7-2 -
TGTGCCAGCAGCCCGTACCTTAACAGCCTGAACACTGAAGCTTTCTTT CASSPYLNSLNTEAFF few TRBJ1-1 TRBV3-1 -
TGCAGCGTGGGGAACAGGGGGCCCTATGGCTACACCTTC CSVGNRGPYGYTF - TRBJ1-2 TRBV29-1 TRBD1
TGTGCCAGCAGCCTAAACAGGGGTGGGACTGAAGCTTTCTTT CASSLNRGGTEAFF many TRBJ1-1 TRBV7-2 TRBD1
TGCAGCGTGAGCGAATGGGACCACAATGAGCAGTTCTTC CSVSEWDHNEQFF many TRBJ2-1 TRBV29-1 -
TGTGCCAGCAGTTCCTTCACCGGAGGGTCGCGCGAGCAGTACTTC CASSSFTGGSREQYF many TRBJ2-7 TRBV12-3/TRBV12-4 -
TGCGCCAGCAGCTTGGTTCGGGACAGGGGGCCGGTGAACACTGAAGCTTTCTTT CASSLVRDRGPVNTEAFF many TRBJ1-1 TRBV5-1 TRBD1
TGCAGTGCTAGTTATAGACTAGCGGGCACAGATACGCAGTATTTT CSASYRLAGTDTQYF many TRBJ2-3 TRBV20-1 TRBD2
TGTGCCAGCAGCTCCCCGGGGGGGGATGGTGGCTATGGCTACACCTTC CASSSPGGDGGYGYTF many TRBJ1-2 TRBV7-2 -
TGTGCCAGCAGCTTGGTAAGGACAGGGCCCTACGAGCAGTACTTC CASSLVRTGPYEQYF - TRBJ2-7 TRBV5-6 TRBD1
TGCAGTGCTCCGGGACAGGGGGTTGTCGAGCAGTACTTC CSAPGQGVVEQYF few TRBJ2-7 TRBV20-1 TRBD1
TGCGCCAGCAGCCAAGATAGCGGCTACACCTTC CASSQDSGYTF - TRBJ1-2 TRBV4-3 -
TGCAGTGCGGGCCTCTCTAAACATGTGGCCCAGTACTTC CSAGLSKHVAQYF - TRBJ2-5 TRBV20-1 -
TGTGCCAGCAGCCCAAGGACAGGCTATGGCTACACCTTC CASSPRTGYGYTF few TRBJ1-2 TRBV11-2 TRBD1
TGCAGCGTATACCGGGACAGGGGAAGCAATGAGCAGTTCTTC CSVYRDRGSNEQFF - TRBJ2-1 TRBV29-1 TRBD1
TGTGCCAGCAGTTCCCCTTCCACTGAAGCTTTCTTT CASSSPSTEAFF - TRBJ1-1 TRBV28 -
TGTGCCAGCCATAACAGGGGGCTCCCCTACGAGCAGTACTTC CASHNRGLPYEQYF few TRBJ2-7 TRBV28 TRBD1
TGTGCCAGCAGCCCACACAGGGCTGTGGAGACCCAGTACTTC CASSPHRAVETQYF many TRBJ2-5 TRBV7-3 -
TGTGCCATCAGTGAGTCCGAGACTAGCGGATACAATGAGCAGTTCTTC CAISESETSGYNEQFF many TRBJ2-1 TRBV10-3 TRBD2
TGTGCCAGCAGCTTAGTAGGGCCGCCAGGGGGTAAGAAGAATGAGCAGTTCTTC CASSLVGPPGGKKNEQFF - TRBJ2-1 TRBV7-2 TRBD1
TGTGCCAGCAGCTCTAGCGCGGGGGCCTGGGGGCAGTTCTTC CASSSSAGAWGQFF many TRBJ2-1 TRBV7-2 -
TGTGCCAGCAGCCAAGGGGCAGCAAATCAGCCCCAGCATTTT CASSQGAANQPQHF many TRBJ1-5 TRBV4-2 -
TGCAGCGTTGGGGGGGTACCCTACAATGAGCAGTTCTTC CSVGGVPYNEQFF many TRBJ2-1 TRBV29-1 -
TGCAGCGTTGGACAGACCGGCCAGCTGTACTTC CSVGQTGQLYF many TRBJ2-7 TRBV29-1 -
TGTGCCAGCAGCCCCAAACCCAGCTCCTACGAGCAGTACTTC CASSPKPSSYEQYF many TRBJ2-7 TRBV14 -
TGTGCCAGCAGGCCCGACATGGGTGGGGGGGAGCTGTTTTTT CASRPDMGGGELFF - TRBJ2-2 TRBV12-3/TRBV12-4 -
TGTGCCAGCAGCTCCTCCCCATCAGGGGCCTACGAGCAGTACTTC CASSSSPSGAYEQYF - TRBJ2-7 TRBV14 -
TGTGCCACCAGCAGAGTGACTAGCGGGAGGCCCGGGGAGCTGTTTTTT CATSRVTSGRPGELFF few TRBJ2-2 TRBV15 TRBD2
TGTGCCAGCAGCTTAGTTGGGGACAGGCCCCTCGGAAACACCATATATTTT CASSLVGDRPLGNTIYF many TRBJ1-3 TRBV7-2 TRBD1
TGCAGTGCTGGCCCCGGCCCTCGGCAAGCTTTCTTT CSAGPGPRQAFF many TRBJ1-1 TRBV20-1 -
TGTGCCATCAGTGACCCGGGACAGTCATACGAGCAGTACTTC CAISDPGQSYEQYF many TRBJ2-7 TRBV10-3 TRBD1
TGTGCTTCGGACAGGGGCGCCCCGGGGACGCCCCAGCATTTT CASDRGAPGTPQHF many TRBJ1-5 TRBV19 TRBD1
TGTGCCAGCAGGACGAGCAGGCCCGGGGTCACCTTC CASRTSRPGVTF - TRBJ1-2 TRBV28 -
TGTGCCAGCAGCCAGGCGGGGACGGAGTATGGCTACACCTTC CASSQAGTEYGYTF many TRBJ1-2 TRBV11-1 -
TGTGCCAGCAGCCCGAGGGGGCTCCCCATCGATGAGCAGTTCTTC CASSPRGLPIDEQFF - TRBJ2-1 TRBV5-6 TRBD1
TGCGCCAGCAGCTTGTTCGGGACACCTTCCTACGAGCAGTACTTC CASSLFGTPSYEQYF - TRBJ2-7 TRBV5-1 -
TGTGCCAGCAGTACCCCCCCCAAGGCGGACTCGCGGGGGGAGACCCAGTACTTC CASSTPPKADSRGETQYF - TRBJ2-5 TRBV6-6 TRBD2
TGTGCCAGTAGTGGCCATAGCGGGAGCACCGGGGAGCTGTTTTTT CASSGHSGSTGELFF few TRBJ2-2 TRBV19 TRBD2
TGTGCCAGCAGTTGGGGAGGGGAGACCCAGTACTTC CASSWGGETQYF - TRBJ2-5 TRBV12-3/TRBV12-4 TRBD2
TGTGCCAGCACCCTAATGGGGAGCGGACGTCCCTACAATGAGCAGTTCTTC CASTLMGSGRPYNEQFF many TRBJ2-1 TRBV28 -